A single sample gave rise to the 18 T cell receptor beta chains below, sequenced in a study of T cell responses to AZD1222 COVID-19 vaccine. The method was immunoSEQ multiplex PCR; TCRdb's version includes in-frame clones alone and lacks a portion of them. The sample holds 100,000 to 150,000 clones, 85% seen once. Specimen: peripheral blood, collected 28 days after the second AZD1222 dose. The origin of the receptors is an adult who received the AZD1222 COVID-19 vaccine.

This chain joins TRBV7-3 and TRBJ2-5, with D perhaps given as TRBD1 or TRBD2 (6 bases each). Trimming cost V 5 bases and J 1 base, with 11 bases left between them. This CDR3 is 14 amino acids long. Germline V lookup: CDR1 SGHTA, CDR2 FQGTGA. This CDR3 reads CASSLGGSQETQYF. The CDR3 DNA reads TGTGCCAGCAGCCTAGGGGGGTCCCAAGAGACCCAGTACTTC.

The V and J genes are TRBV2 and TRBJ2-2, with D hard to call. V gave up 7 bases and J gave up 1 base, with 10 bases separating them. Germline loops: CDR1 SNHLY, CDR2 FYNNEI. The CDR3 runs to 14 residues. CDR3 coding DNA: TGTGCCAGCAAATCTTCCGAGAACACCGGGGAGCTGTTTTTT. This sequence encodes CASKSSENTGELFF.

By proportion, this clone is medium-sized. The chain uses TRBV11-2 and TRBJ1-6, with D possibly TRBD1 on 5 matching bases. Germline CDR1 is SGHAT and CDR2 is FQNNGV. CDR3 length equals 15 residues. With 3 bases removed from V and 10 bases from J, the gap between germline ends came to 16 bases. CDR3 region: CASSLIGDAGSPLHF. CDR3 coding DNA: TGTGCCAGCAGCTTGATAGGGGACGCCGGATCACCCCTCCACTTT.

This chain uses TRBV30 with TRBJ1-5; 7 bases are a match to TRBD1. Germline trimming cut 0 bases from V and 0 bases from J; bases unmatched to any gene: 8. Germline CDR1 GTSNPN, CDR2 SVGIG (reference sequence). The CDR3 has 17 amino acids. CDR3 nucleotides: TGTGCCTGGAGTGTAGGGACAGAATTCTATAGCAATCAGCCCCAGCATTTT. Residues: CAWSVGTEFYSNQPQHF.

The chain links TRBV18 to TRBJ1-2, with D maybe TRBD1 (5 bases). The germline V gene has CDR1 KGHSH and CDR2 LQKENI. V lost 6 bases and J lost 7, with 24 bases in between. This CDR3 is 16 amino acids long. In DNA, the CDR3 is TGTGCCAGCTCCCCGGTCCTGGGACCTCAGGAGGGTGGCTACACCTTC. Residues: CASSPVLGPQEGGYTF.

V gene TRBV24-1 combines with J gene TRBJ1-1; D is possibly TRBD1 (6 bases). V lost 8 bases to trimming and J lost 4 bases, with 16 bases between them. Germline V CDR1 and CDR2: KGHDR, SFDVKD. CDR3 length: 14 residues. CDR3 in amino acids: CATTDGGAGTEAFF. As DNA, the CDR3 is TGTGCCACCACGGACGGGGGGGCGGGCACTGAAGCTTTCTTT.

The chain is built from TRBV3-1 (or the pseudogene TRBV3-2) and TRBJ1-6; a weak D match, TRBD1 (6 bases). The CDR3 runs to 17 residues. V was shortened by 1 base and J by 4 bases, with 14 bases between the two germline ends. The V gene's germline CDR1 is LGHDT and CDR2 YNNKEL (reference sequence). CDR3 sequence: CASSQVGGRVYNSPLHF. The CDR3 DNA reads TGTGCCAGCAGCCAAGTAGGGGGTCGGGTATATAATTCACCCCTCCACTTT.

The chain uses TRBV28 and TRBJ1-5; D uncertain. Germline CDR1 is MDHEN and CDR2 is SYDVKM. Trimming shortened V by 5 bases and J by 0 bases, and 20 bases separated the two germline ends. The CDR3 runs to 18 residues. The CDR3 coding sequence is TGTGCCAGCAGTAAAAGGGCCCCCACCGGATATAGCAATCAGCCCCAGCATTTT. This gives the protein CASSKRAPTGYSNQPQHF.

The V call is TRBV10-1, the J call TRBJ1-3, with D unclear. The germline V gene has CDR1 WNHNN and CDR2 SYGVQD (reference sequence). The V and J ends lost 3 bases and 0 bases respectively, with 3 bases between them. The CDR3 is made up of 13 amino acids. DNA for the CDR3: TGCGCCAGCAGTGACACCTCTGGAAACACCATATATTTT. Amino acid sequence: CASSDTSGNTIYF.

The rearrangement uses TRBV2 and TRBJ2-5; D perhaps matches TRBD2 (6 bases). Germline values: CDR1 SNHLY, CDR2 FYNNEI. The CDR3 runs 11 residues. Trimming took off 8 bases at V and 5 bases at J, with 9 bases between the two ends. The CDR3 bases are TGTGCCAGCGGGAGGAGTGAGACCCAGTACTTC. This sequence encodes CASGRSETQYF.

The J gene is TRBJ1-2, the V gene TRBV18; 9 bases are shared with TRBD1. V lost 3 bases, J lost 6 bases, and 5 bases stayed unmatched. CDR1 is KGHSH, CDR2 LQKENI, per germline. This CDR3 is built from 14 residues. CDR3 loop: CASSPRDRADGYTF. The CDR3 DNA is TGTGCCAGCTCACCGCGGGACAGGGCGGATGGCTACACCTTC.

The chain links TRBV6-6 to TRBJ2-2; no firm D call. This CDR3 comprises 14 residues. Trimming took 0 bases from V and 7 from J, leaving 9 bases between them. Germline CDR1 MNHNY, CDR2 SVGAGI (reference sequence). The CDR3, as DNA: TGTGCCAGCAGTTACTCTGGGGTCGGCGGGGAGCTGTTTTTT. Its translation is CASSYSGVGGELFF.

V gene TRBV27 combines with J gene TRBJ1-5; no reliable D call. The V end was cut by 3 bases, the J end by 2 bases, with 17 bases between. Germline CDR1 is MNHEY and CDR2 is SMNVEV (reference sequence). CDR3 length equals 17 residues. The CDR3 DNA follows: TGTGCCAGCAGTTTTGGTGGGAGTATAGTTGGCAATCAGCCCCAGCATTTT. This gives the protein CASSFGGSIVGNQPQHF.

The rearrangement links TRBV4-2 to TRBJ1-2, with 7 positions matching TRBD1. The J segment lost 6 bases and the V segment lost 0 bases, leaving 7 bases of the junction unmatched. CDR1 is LGHNA and CDR2 is YNFKEQ in the germline V gene. The CDR3 is made up of 15 amino acids. This CDR3 is CASSQDDRDADGYTF. CDR3 nucleotide sequence: TGTGCCAGCAGCCAAGATGACAGGGATGCGGATGGCTACACCTTC.

The chain has TRBV7-9 and TRBJ1-6; D may be TRBD1 (6 bases). This CDR3 has 15 amino acids. V was clipped by 1 base and J by 7 bases, with 11 bases between them. CDR1 and CDR2 from the germline V gene are SEHNR and FQNEAQ (reference sequence). CDR3 DNA sequence: TGTGCCAGCAGCTTAGAAACAGGGTCCAATTCACCCCTCCACTTT. It codes for CASSLETGSNSPLHF. The whole variable domain, remainder taken from reference TRBV7-9 and TRBJ1-6, is DTGVSQNPRHKITKRGQNVTFRCDPISEHNRLYWYRQTLGQGPEFLTYFQNEAQLEKSRLLSDRFSAERPKGSFSTLEIQRTEQGDSAMYLCASSLETGSNSPLHFGNGTRLTVT.

CDR3: CASSETGGPNYGYTF. The CDR3 DNA sequence: TGCGCCAGCAGCGAAACAGGGGGGCCTAACTATGGCTACACCTTC. The V gene is TRBV5-1, the J gene TRBJ1-2; 8 nucleotides agree with TRBD1. CDR3 size: 15 residues. Germline V gene lookup returns CDR1 SGHRS and CDR2 YFSETQ. J gave up 0 bases and V 4 bases, and 5 bases lay outside the gene matches.

The chain carries TRBV6-1 and TRBJ2-2; 9 bases line up with TRBD1. With 3 bases clipped from V and 5 bases from J, the junction kept 4 bases outside the gene matches. The germline V gene encodes CDR1 MNHNS and CDR2 SASEGT. The CDR3 loop spans 15 amino acids. The CDR3, as DNA: TGTGCCAGCAGTGAGACAGGGGGAGGGACCGGGGAGCTGTTTTTT. It is translated as CASSETGGGTGELFF.

V gene TRBV7-9 combines with J gene TRBJ1-2; D is unresolved. V was trimmed by 4 bases and J by 0 bases, leaving 9 bases between them. From germline, CDR1 is SEHNR and CDR2 FQNEAQ (reference sequence). CDR3 length equals 14 residues. CDR3 protein: CASSSGRSNYGYTF. The CDR3 nucleotides read TGTGCCAGCAGCTCCGGAAGATCTAACTATGGCTACACCTTC.